Below, one TCR beta chain is given with its context. No cognate antigen has been identified for it. Base qualities are missing; no much larger clone stands one base away. The sample originates from a study of blood T cell repertoires in COVID-19 (dated by TCRdb to the early 2020s). Context from the whole study: The collaborator samples originated in the United States, Italy and Spain and spanned the acute and convalescent phases of COVID-19. The material from the prospective study consisted of cDNA or gDNA derived from T cells, B-cell-depleted T cells, or PBMCs. The repertoires were released in a freely available public database meant as a resource for research on the immune response to SARS-CoV-2. The samples were drawn from the first 160 participants of the ongoing ImmuneRACE study and from about 1,200 subjects provided by 6 global collaborators. Deeply sampled blood TCRbeta repertoires from subjects exposed to, actively infected with, or recovered from COVID-19 were included in the dataset. HLA class I and class II types, where available, came from metadata supplied by the sample provider rather than from assay-based typing. Nearly every sample came with metadata listing a de-identified subject ID, COVID-19 status, age in years and sex.

The collaborating institutions used their own protocols to collect whole blood in K2EDTA tubes. For TCRbeta analysis, collaborator samples were shipped as frozen whole blood, as isolated PBMCs, or as DNA extracted from either sample type. Beyond this particular receptor, the publication reports: The amount of clinical and demographic metadata varied by source and participant and was provided uncurated.

TCRbeta CDR3 regions were amplified from genomic DNA by means of the immunoSEQ Assay, a bias-controlled multiplex PCR. The study's processing was this. The number of nucleated cells in each sample was estimated by amplification of reference gene primers within the assay. Sequence reads were collapsed and filtered to measure the absolute abundance of every unique TCRbeta CDR3 rearrangement. Productive Simpson clonality was computed per sample as the square root of Simpson's diversity index over productive rearrangements. In TCRdb, the immuneACCESS table is reduced to in-frame sequences with V and J assigned. These tables do not hold every clone; where another copy was compared, an unresolved V gene accounts for under half, and the others remain unexplained. V, J and clone size reflect that table, while D and trimming were determined from the DNA. Within this sample are 200,000 to 250,000 clones, with 70% to 90% of them counted one time only. Of the sample, 5.5% to 8% falls within the top ten clones.

Sequenced material: peripheral blood. The clonotype was recovered from a man aged 60 to 69 with acute or convalescent COVID-19.

The CDR3 reads as follows: CATSNRDSGANVLTF. The nucleotide sequence is TGTGCCACTTCCAACAGGGACTCTGGGGCCAACGTCCTGACTTTC. The V and J genes are TRBV19 and TRBJ2-6; the D region possibly corresponds to TRBD1 (6 bases align). The trim is 10 bases for V and 0 bases for J, with a gap of 13 bases between the germline ends. CDR1 LNHDA and CDR2 SQIVND were looked up in the germline V gene (reference sequence). The CDR3 measures 15 amino acids from cysteine to phenylalanine. Only CDR3 DNA is held: 45 bases, read in frame from base 1.